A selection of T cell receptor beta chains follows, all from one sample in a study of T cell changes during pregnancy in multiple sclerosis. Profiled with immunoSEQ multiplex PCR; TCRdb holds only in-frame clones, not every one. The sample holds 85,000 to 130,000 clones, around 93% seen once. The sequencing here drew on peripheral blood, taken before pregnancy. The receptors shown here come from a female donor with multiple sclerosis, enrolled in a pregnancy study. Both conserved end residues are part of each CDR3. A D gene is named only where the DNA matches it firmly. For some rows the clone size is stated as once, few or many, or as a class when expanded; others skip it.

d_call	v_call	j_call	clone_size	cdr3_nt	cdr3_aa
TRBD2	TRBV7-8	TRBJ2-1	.	TGTGCCAGCACCCGCGGCCGGGCGGGAGGTAATGAGCAGTTCTTC	CASTRGRAGGNEQFF
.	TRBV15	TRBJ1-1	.	TGTGCCACCAGCAGAGACCGGGCTGAAGCTTTCTTT	CATSRDRAEAFF
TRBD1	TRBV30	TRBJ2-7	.	TGTGCCTGGCGGGACAGGGGGCTATTTAACGAGCAGTACTTC	CAWRDRGLFNEQYF
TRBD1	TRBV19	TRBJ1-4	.	TGTGCCAGTAGTATGACAGGGGTGAATGAAAAACTGTTTTTT	CASSMTGVNEKLFF
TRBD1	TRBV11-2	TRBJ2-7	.	TGTGCCAGCAGCTTAGAGGGGGACAGGAGGAACTACGAGCAGTACTTC	CASSLEGDRRNYEQYF
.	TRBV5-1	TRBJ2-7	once	TGCGCCAGCAGCAATTCCGGGACACAGAGCTCCTACGAGCAGTACTTC	CASSNSGTQSSYEQYF
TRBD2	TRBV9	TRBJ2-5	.	TGTGCCAGCAGCGTGGGGGGGGGAGAGACCCAGTACTTC	CASSVGGGETQYF
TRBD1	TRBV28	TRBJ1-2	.	TGTGCCAGCAGCACTAACAGGGGGCGCTTGGATGGCTACACCTTC	CASSTNRGRLDGYTF
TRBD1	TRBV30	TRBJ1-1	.	TGTGCCTGGAGTGTTAGGAGACAGGGGAAAGGAAGATTTGTCACTGAAGCTTTCTTT	CAWSVRRQGKGRFVTEAFF
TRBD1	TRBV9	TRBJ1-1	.	TGTGCCAGCAGCGCCCTGCTTGGACAGGGCGGAGAAGCTTTCTTT	CASSALLGQGGEAFF
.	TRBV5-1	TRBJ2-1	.	TGCGCCAGCAGCTGGAGGTTCGATGAGCAGTTCTTC	CASSWRFDEQFF
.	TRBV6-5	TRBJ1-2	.	TGTGCCAGCAGCCGACGATCACGGCCGGGGGATGGCTACACCTTC	CASSRRSRPGDGYTF
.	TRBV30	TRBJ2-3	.	TGTGCCTGGAGTGCAGGCGGGACAGATACGCAGTATTTT	CAWSAGGTDTQYF
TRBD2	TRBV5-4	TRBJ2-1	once	TGTGCCAGCAGCTTGGATAGGGCTAGCGGGATGAATGAGCAGTTCTTC	CASSLDRASGMNEQFF
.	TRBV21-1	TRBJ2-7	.	TGTGCCAGCAAGTCGGACAGGGGATCCTACGAGCAGTACTTC	CASKSDRGSYEQYF
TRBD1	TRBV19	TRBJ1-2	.	TGTGCCAGTAGTCGTCCGACAGGGGCGCAAAGTGGCTACACCTTC	CASSRPTGAQSGYTF
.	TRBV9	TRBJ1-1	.	TGTGCCAGCAGCGGGGGGGGGCGGAGCACTGAAGCTTTCTTT	CASSGGGRSTEAFF
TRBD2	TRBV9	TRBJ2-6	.	TGTGCCAGCAGCGTATCGAGTCTAGCGGCCGGGGCCAACGTCCTGACTTTC	CASSVSSLAAGANVLTF
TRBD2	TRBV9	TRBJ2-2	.	TGTGCCAGCAGAGCGACTAGCGGCCCAGGGGAGCTGTTTTTT	CASRATSGPGELFF
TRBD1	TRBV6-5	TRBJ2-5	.	TGTGCCAGCAGTCGGGGGACAGGGGACCAAGAGACCCAGTACTTC	CASSRGTGDQETQYF
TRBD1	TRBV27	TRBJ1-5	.	TGTGCCAGCAGTCTCACCCGACAGGGGTGGAATCAGCCCCAGCATTTT	CASSLTRQGWNQPQHF
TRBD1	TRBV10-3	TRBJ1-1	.	TGTGCCATCAGTACGGGACAGGGGGATGAAGCTTTCTTT	CAISTGQGDEAFF
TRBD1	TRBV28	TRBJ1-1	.	TGTGCCAGCAGTTTAGCGACAGGGTCAGAGGACACTGAAGCTTTCTTT	CASSLATGSEDTEAFF
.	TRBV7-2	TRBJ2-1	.	TGTGCCAGCAGCCAGGGGCTCAGGGACAATGAGCAGTTCTTC	CASSQGLRDNEQFF
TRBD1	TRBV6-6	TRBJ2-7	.	TGTGCCAGCAGGCCAGGGACAGGGAGGTGGTACGAGCAGTACTTC	CASRPGTGRWYEQYF
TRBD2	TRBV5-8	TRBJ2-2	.	TGTGCCAGCAGCTTCTCTACGACGCAACTAGCGCGATTCACCGGGGAGCTGTTTTTT	CASSFSTTQLARFTGELFF
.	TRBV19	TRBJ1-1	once	TGTGCCAGTAGTACGCCAGACAGTTACACTGAAGCTTTCTTT	CASSTPDSYTEAFF
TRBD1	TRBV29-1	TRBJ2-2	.	TGCAGCGTTGTACGACAGGGGACCGGGGAGCTGTTTTTT	CSVVRQGTGELFF
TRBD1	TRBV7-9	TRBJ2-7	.	TGTGCCAGCAGCCTAGGGCCGGGACAGAAATACGAGCAGTACTTC	CASSLGPGQKYEQYF
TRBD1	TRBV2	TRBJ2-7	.	TGTGCCAGCAGGAGACAGGGGGTGGCCTACGAGCAGTACTTC	CASRRQGVAYEQYF
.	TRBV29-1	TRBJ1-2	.	TGCAGCGTGACACACGGGAGCTATGGCTACACCTTC	CSVTHGSYGYTF
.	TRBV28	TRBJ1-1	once	TGTGCCAGCCGGACAGCGAACACTGAAGCTTTCTTT	CASRTANTEAFF
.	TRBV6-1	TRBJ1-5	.	TGTGCCAGCAGTGAAACCGGGACACCAAATCAGCCCCAGCATTTT	CASSETGTPNQPQHF
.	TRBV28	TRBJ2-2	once	TGTGCCAGCGAGGGCGGGGAGCTGTTTTTT	CASEGGELFF